This T cell receptor (beta chain) was found in a study of T cells expressing NK-cell markers. Across the whole study: TCR beta repertoires came from sorted CD3+CD56+NKG2C+, CD3+CD56+NKG2C- and CD3+CD56-NKG2C+ T cells. One of the eight sequenced donors was seronegative, whereas the other seven were HCMV-seropositive.

Findings and limits, study-wide: In a few donors, dominant clonotypes made up about 25-65% of CD3+CD56-NKG2C+ cells. Dominant NKG2C+ clonotypes accounted for 1.0-7.0% of CD8+ T cells in more than 5 donors.

Germline-derived CDR1 and CDR2 are MNHEY and SVGEGT. CDR3 size: 13 residues. Regarding this clonotype: Its specificity is unknown.

From the 5' RACE reads, TCRdb lists one entry per CDR3 protein and no DNA. The sample table sets out 350,000 to 450,000 distinct CDR3 sequences. This sequence originates from a man aged 18 to 69 in good health. This chain links TRBV6-2 or TRBV6-3 with TRBJ1-1; without DNA, the TCRdb call of TRBD1 cannot be checked. The specimen was blood T cells: a sorted CD56 or NKG2C T cell subset, CD4+ or CD8+ T cells, or bulk PBMC T cells (not recorded which). CDR3: CASTNGGFTEAFF.